The T cell receptor (beta chain) under discussion was sequenced for a study of blood T cell repertoires in COVID-19 (dated by TCRdb to the early 2020s). Context from the whole study: Collaborator samples came from the United States, Italy and Spain and covered acute and convalescent phases of COVID-19. The material from the prospective study consisted of cDNA or gDNA derived from T cells, B-cell-depleted T cells, or PBMCs. The dataset comprised deeply sampled blood TCRbeta repertoires from subjects exposed to, actively infected with, or recovered from COVID-19. The repertoires were released in a freely available public database intended as a resource for research on the immune response to SARS-CoV-2. Samples came from the ongoing ImmuneRACE study (first 160 participants) plus 1,254 subjects from 6 global collaborators. A de-identified subject ID, COVID-19 status, age in years and sex were almost always included in the sample metadata. HLA class I and class II types, where available, came from metadata supplied by the sample provider rather than from assay-based typing.

As for this clone: Which antigen it targets is not known. No qualities accompany the bases; no much larger clone lies one base away.

Paper-wide results and their limitations: The quantity of clinical and demographic metadata differed by source and by participant and was supplied without curation.

The collaborating institutions used their own protocols to collect whole blood in K2EDTA tubes. For TCRbeta analysis, collaborators shipped samples as frozen whole blood, isolated PBMCs, or DNA extracted from either of those sample types. Its CDR3 holds 17 amino acids, cysteine through phenylalanine. Kept here is only the CDR3 DNA, which spans 51 bases and is read in frame from base 1. Reading the germline V gene gives CDR1 LGHNA and CDR2 YSLEER. A distance of 17 bases separates the germline ends of V and J, which lose 2 bases and 4 bases respectively. The immunoSEQ Assay, a bias-controlled multiplex PCR, was used to amplify TCRbeta CDR3 regions from genomic DNA. In the source study's methods: The number of nucleated cells in each sample was estimated by amplification of reference gene primers within the assay. To quantify the absolute abundance of each unique TCRbeta CDR3 rearrangement, sequence reads were collapsed and filtered. For each sample, productive Simpson clonality was calculated as the square root of Simpson's diversity index across productive rearrangements. The table comes from immuneACCESS by way of TCRdb, which keeps in-frame sequences with V and J called. Part of the clones is missing from these tables; in studies checked, under half for an unresolved V gene and the rest for unknown reasons. V, J and clone size are those of that table, while D and trimming were read from the DNA. The sample includes about 50,000 clones, with 85% to 90% observed a single time. Jointly, the top ten make up 9% of the sample.

This receptor was taken from a man aged 80 or over with active or convalescent COVID-19. The rearranged segments are TRBV4-3 and TRBJ2-2, with a weak D call of TRBD1 (6 bases match). The sample was peripheral blood. The DNA sequence is as follows: TGCGCCAGCAGCCAATATGCAGGGGTCTCGGGCACCGGGGAGCTGTTTTTT. Translated, this gives CASSQYAGVSGTGELFF.